This TCR beta chain comes out of a study of control samples from healthy donors and cancer patients. The V gene lost 1 base and the J gene lost 8 bases, with 7 bases spanning the gap. From germline, CDR1 is SEHNR and CDR2 FQNEAQ (reference sequence). This CDR3 spans 12 amino acids. TCRdb keeps only in-frame clones here, not all; method: immunoSEQ multiplex PCR. The table lists fewer than 500,000 clones, more than 80% of them singletons. This chain connects TRBV7-9 to TRBJ2-3, with a weak D call TRBD2 (5 bases). The TCR comes from a man aged 35 to 55 with head and neck cancer. Material for sequencing was PBMCs. The CDR3 bases are TGTGCCAGCAGCTTAGTAAGCGGTACGCAGTATTTT. Translation gives CASSLVSGTQYF.